The 2 T cell receptor beta chains listed next were all sequenced from one sample in a study of siplizumab effects on memory and regulatory T cells. The method was immunoSEQ multiplex PCR; TCRdb's version includes in-frame clones alone and lacks a portion of them. The sample lists some 65,000 clones; over 70% were seen once. Sequencing was performed on Tregs sorted from blood. The source is a human donor in good health.

This clone has just a few counts. The J gene is TRBJ1-2, the V gene TRBV6-5; D uncertain. CDR3 length: 14 amino acids. V gave up 0 bases and J gave up 7 bases, with 12 bases separating them. From germline, CDR1 is MNHEY and CDR2 SVGAGI. The CDR3 reads CASSYSGPGRGYTF. The CDR3 coding sequence is TGTGCCAGCAGTTACTCCGGGCCAGGTCGTGGCTACACCTTC.

The genes are TRBV9 and TRBJ1-4, with D possibly being TRBD1 (5 bases). In germline, CDR1 is SGDLS, CDR2 YYNGEE. The ends were cut back, 4 bases at V and 0 bases at J, with 7 bases in the middle. CDR3 length equals 14 residues. The CDR3 loop reads CASSTGTTNEKLFF. The CDR3 DNA follows: TGTGCCAGCAGCACAGGAACAACTAATGAAAAACTGTTTTTT. The variable domain in full, completed from reference TRBV9 and TRBJ1-4, reads DSGVTQTPKHLITATGQRVTLRCSPRSGDLSVYWYQQSLDQGLQFLIQYYNGEERAKGNILERFSAQQFPDLHSELNLSSLELGDSALYFCASSTGTTNEKLFFGSGTQLSVL.